This T cell receptor beta chain was observed in a study of T cell responses to AZD1222 COVID-19 vaccine. The CDR3 is 13 amino acids. CDR1 and CDR2 from the germline V gene are SNHLY and FYNNEI. The V and J ends lost 7 bases and 8 bases, in that order; junction bases with no gene match: 7. The table came from immunoSEQ multiplex PCR; TCRdb's copy has only in-frame clones and leaves some out. The table includes over 70,000 clones, almost 90% detected once. The specimen was peripheral blood, collected on day 0 of MenACWY control vaccination. V is TRBV2 and J is TRBJ2-1; 8 bases match TRBD2. The receptor comes from an adult in good health. CDR3 bases: TGTGCCAGCATGACCGGGGGGGTCTATGAGCAGTTCTTC. It is translated as CASMTGGVYEQFF.